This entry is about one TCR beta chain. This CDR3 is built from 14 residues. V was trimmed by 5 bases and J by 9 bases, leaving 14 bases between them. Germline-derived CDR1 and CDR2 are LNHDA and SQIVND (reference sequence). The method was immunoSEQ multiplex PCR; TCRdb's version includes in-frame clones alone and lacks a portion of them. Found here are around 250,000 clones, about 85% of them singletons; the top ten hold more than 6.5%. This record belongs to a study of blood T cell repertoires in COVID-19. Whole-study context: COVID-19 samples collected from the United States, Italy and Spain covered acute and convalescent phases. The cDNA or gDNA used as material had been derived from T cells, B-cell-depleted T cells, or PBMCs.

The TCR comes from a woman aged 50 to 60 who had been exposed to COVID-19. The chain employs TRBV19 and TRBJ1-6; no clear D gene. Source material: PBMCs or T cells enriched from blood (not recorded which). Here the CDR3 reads CASSVRVDGSPLHF. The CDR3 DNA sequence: TGTGCCAGTAGTGTCCGGGTCGACGGTTCACCCCTCCACTTT.